The 29 T cell receptor beta chains listed next were all sequenced from one sample in a study of cytomegalovirus exposure and HLA in healthy donors. Vbeta (60) and Jbeta (13) primers were used in the PCR. Sequencing used immunoSEQ multiplex PCR; TCRdb keeps in-frame clones, though not all of them. Of 160,000 or so clones in the sample, under 85% were seen once. Sequencing was performed on PBMCs. The receptors stem from a middle-aged man in good health and CMV-seropositive.

This rearrangement joins TRBV7-9 to TRBJ1-5; D uncertain. The V gene's germline CDR1 is SEHNR and CDR2 FQNEAQ (reference sequence). The CDR3 sequence is 15 residues long. Trimming removed 1 base at V and 3 bases at J, with 10 bases between. CDR3 amino acids: CASSLGREANQPQHF. CDR3 DNA sequence: TGTGCCAGCAGCTTAGGCCGGGAGGCCAATCAGCCCCAGCATTTT.

V and J are TRBV5-1 and TRBJ1-6, with D perhaps TRBD1 (6 bases). The CDR3 has 13 residues. Germline CDR1 and CDR2: SGHRS and YFSETQ. Trimming stripped 3 bases from V and 7 bases from J, with 8 bases between. The CDR3 DNA is TGCGCCAGCAGCTCAACAGGGAATTCACCCCTCCACTTT. Protein sequence: CASSSTGNSPLHF.

V usage is TRBV19 and J usage is TRBJ2-2; 7 nucleotides agree with TRBD1. V shed 10 bases and J 7 bases; nucleotides not matched to a gene: 15. The germline gives CDR1 LNHDA, CDR2 SQIVND (reference sequence). This CDR3 comprises 15 residues. The CDR3 DNA reads as TGTGCCACTAAACAGGGGCCGATTACCAGCGGGGAGCTGTTTTTT. Its protein product is CATKQGPITSGELFF.

The V call is TRBV7-2, the J call TRBJ1-6; D gene ambiguous. Trimming removed 5 bases at V and 0 bases at J, with 14 bases between. CDR3 length: 17 residues. Germline V CDR1 and CDR2: SGHTA, FQGNSA. In DNA form, the CDR3 reads TGTGCCAGCAGCCCACAAGGTGGCGGCTCCTATAATTCACCCCTCCACTTT. Its translation is CASSPQGGGSYNSPLHF.

This chain uses TRBV2 with TRBJ1-5, with TRBD1 as a possible D gene (5 bases). Germline lookup yields CDR1 SNHLY and CDR2 FYNNEI. This CDR3 region has 15 residues. V was trimmed by 0 bases and J by 4 bases, leaving 10 bases between them. CDR3 sequence: CASSEARTPNQPQHF. CDR3 in DNA: TGTGCCAGCAGTGAAGCGAGGACACCAAATCAGCCCCAGCATTTT.

The chain has TRBV6-5 and TRBJ2-5; 10 positions agree with TRBD2. The CDR3 length is 16 residues. CDR1 MNHEY and CDR2 SVGAGI come from the germline V gene. J lost 5 bases, V lost 2 bases, and 8 bases had no gene match. CDR3 region: CASSYGLPSGGETQYF. The CDR3 DNA sequence: TGTGCCAGCAGTTACGGGCTTCCTAGCGGGGGTGAGACCCAGTACTTC.

The J gene is TRBJ2-1, the V gene TRBV4-1; the match to TRBD2 covers 11 bases. Trimming at V came to 6 bases and at J to 5 bases, leaving 9 bases not matched to a gene. The germline CDR1 and CDR2 sequences are MGHRA and YSYEKL. This CDR3 is built from 16 residues. The CDR3 spells CASSSLGLAVHNEQFF. The CDR3 nucleotides are TGCGCCAGCAGTAGCTTGGGACTAGCGGTCCACAATGAGCAGTTCTTC.

The CDR3 protein is CATRDRSHEQYF. Here the CDR3 DNA reads TGTGCCACCCGGGACAGGTCGCACGAGCAGTACTTC. The rearrangement uses TRBV6-5 and TRBJ2-5; 8 bases line up with TRBD1. The end of the DNA aligns better with TRBJ2-7, so the J call may be wrong. This CDR3 comprises 12 residues. CDR1 is MNHEY and CDR2 is SVGAGI in the germline V gene.

The V call is TRBV5-1, the J call TRBJ2-7; 7 nucleotides agree with TRBD1. The CDR3 length is 13 residues. Germline-derived CDR1 and CDR2 are SGHRS and YFSETQ. V lost 5 bases and J lost 4; bases outside the gene matches: 6. CDR3 residues: CASSSTQGYEQYF. In DNA, the CDR3 is TGCGCCAGCAGTTCCACACAGGGGTACGAGCAGTACTTC.

The chain joins TRBV10-3 to TRBJ1-1; TRBD1 is a possible D gene (5 bases). This CDR3 is 15 amino acids long. Germline-derived CDR1 and CDR2 are ENHRY and SYGVKD. Deletions cut 3 bases from V and 10 bases from J, with 21 bases between. The CDR3 sequence: CAISDSRQGVLRAFF. The DNA of the CDR3 is TGTGCCATCAGTGACAGTAGGCAAGGGGTCCTTAGAGCTTTCTTT.

This clone was detected only once. The genes are TRBV5-3 and TRBJ2-5, with D possibly TRBD1 on 5 matching bases. TRBV5-3 is flagged as an ORF with uncertain function. This CDR3 has 16 amino acids. V was cut by 2 bases and J by 2 bases, with 16 bases left in between. The CDR3 here is CARSFAPGRGQETQYF. The CDR3 region has the DNA TGTGCCAGAAGCTTTGCCCCAGGGCGTGGGCAAGAGACCCAGTACTTC.

This clone showed up just once. The chain has TRBV28 and TRBJ1-5, with D uncertain. Germline loops: CDR1 MDHEN, CDR2 SYDVKM. This CDR3 spans 12 amino acids. Deletions cut 7 bases from V and 3 bases from J, with 7 bases between. The CDR3: CASTVANQPQHF. In nucleotides, the CDR3 is TGTGCCAGCACCGTGGCCAATCAGCCCCAGCATTTT.

The chain uses TRBV28 and TRBJ2-7; TRBD2 matches at 11 bases. The trim removed 6 bases at V and 4 bases at J, leaving 5 bases unmatched. This CDR3 is 14 amino acids long. CDR1 MDHEN and CDR2 SYDVKM come from the germline V gene. The CDR3 region is CASSLAGGPYEQYF. Written as DNA, the CDR3 is TGTGCCAGCAGCTTAGCGGGAGGGCCTTACGAGCAGTACTTC.

The rearrangement links TRBV27 to TRBJ2-6; D gene uncertain. CDR3 size: 14 residues. With 3 bases removed from V and 1 base from J, the gap between germline ends came to 4 bases. The germline V gene encodes CDR1 MNHEY and CDR2 SMNVEV (reference sequence). CDR3 loop: CASSFISGANVLTF. For the CDR3, the DNA is TGTGCCAGCAGTTTCATTTCTGGGGCCAACGTCCTGACTTTC.

This sequence joins TRBV2 and TRBJ2-7; 11 bases align to TRBD2. The CDR3 has 16 residues. CDR1 is SNHLY and CDR2 is FYNNEI in the germline V gene. V gave up 1 base and J gave up 7 bases; unmatched junction bases: 9. The DNA of the CDR3 is TGTGCCAGCAGTGAAGGGCTAGCGGGGGGCCAGGAAGAGCAGTACTTC. It is translated as CASSEGLAGGQEEQYF.

The chain recombines TRBV30 with TRBJ2-7; no reliable D call. V lost 3 bases to trimming and J lost 0 bases, with 12 bases between them. The germline CDR1 and CDR2 sequences are GTSNPN and SVGIG (reference sequence). The CDR3 loop spans 14 amino acids. The CDR3 DNA follows: TGTGCCTGGAGAAATATACGGAGCTCCTACGAGCAGTACTTC. This encodes CAWRNIRSSYEQYF. Together with reference TRBV30 and TRBJ2-7, the CDR3 gives the full variable domain: SQTIHQWPATLVQPVGSPLSLECTVEGTSNPNLYWYRQAAGRGLQLLFYSVGIGQISSEVPQNLSASRPQDRQFILSSKKLLLSDSGFYLCAWRNIRSSYEQYFGPGTRLTVT.

This clone is a singleton in its sample. J is TRBJ2-1 and V is TRBV9, with D possibly TRBD2 on 6 matching bases. V gave up 0 bases and J gave up 1 base, with 14 bases separating them. This CDR3 spans 17 amino acids. The germline CDR1 and CDR2 sequences are SGDLS and YYNGEE. This CDR3 reads CASSVVDSGASYNEQFF. The CDR3 coding sequence is TGTGCCAGCAGCGTAGTGGATAGCGGAGCATCCTACAATGAGCAGTTCTTC.

The chain employs TRBV27 and TRBJ2-5; 16 nucleotides align to TRBD2. Germline V CDR1 and CDR2: MNHEY, SMNVEV (reference sequence). The CDR3 runs 17 residues. The trim removed 7 bases at V and 4 bases at J, leaving 9 bases unmatched. The CDR3 nucleotides read TGTGCCAGCATGGGACTAGCGGGGGGGCCGAACCTAGAGACCCAGTACTTC. Protein: CASMGLAGGPNLETQYF.

The chain is built from TRBV28 and TRBJ2-1; 7 bases agree with TRBD1. The CDR3 has 15 residues. The J segment lost 0 bases and the V segment lost 3 bases, leaving 2 bases of the junction unmatched. Looked up from germline, CDR1 is MDHEN and CDR2 is SYDVKM. CDR3: CASSFAGGSYNEQFF. The CDR3 DNA reads as TGTGCCAGCAGTTTCGCAGGGGGCTCCTACAATGAGCAGTTCTTC.

This chain joins TRBV7-8 and TRBJ1-5; D is perhaps TRBD1 (6 bases). This CDR3 contains 14 residues. Germline V gene sequence: CDR1 SGHVS, CDR2 FQNEAQ. V lost 5 bases, J lost 3 bases, and 11 bases lay in between. CDR3 coding DNA: TGTGCCAGCAGCCCAGACAGGTCCAATCAGCCCCAGCATTTT. Its translation is CASSPDRSNQPQHF.

J is TRBJ2-5 and V is TRBV28; D is ambiguous. The assigned J gene may be wrong: the sequence end matches TRBJ2-7 better. This CDR3 has 11 residues. Germline V CDR1 and CDR2: MDHEN, SYDVKM. CDR3 amino acids: CASSLDYEQYF. DNA for the CDR3: TGTGCCAGCAGTCTCGACTACGAGCAGTACTTC.

This chain connects TRBV5-6 to TRBJ2-7; TRBD2 matches 12 bases. The germline V gene encodes CDR1 SGHDT and CDR2 YYEEEE. V dropped 3 bases and J dropped 4; count of bases not matched to a gene: 8. The CDR3 is 16 residues long. The CDR3 region is CASSSRLGLAGYEQYF. In DNA, the CDR3 is TGTGCCAGCAGCTCGCGCCTCGGACTAGCGGGGTACGAGCAGTACTTC. Combining the CDR3 with reference TRBV5-6 and TRBJ2-7 gives the whole variable domain DAGVTQSPTHLIKTRGQQVTLRCSPKSGHDTVSWYQQALGQGPQFIFQYYEEEERQRGNFPDRFSGHQFPNYSSELNVNALLLGDSALYLCASSSRLGLAGYEQYFGPGTRLTVT.

The chain has TRBV5-1 and TRBJ1-5; D is undetermined. The CDR3 runs to 13 residues. In germline, CDR1 is SGHRS, CDR2 YFSETQ. The V end lost 4 bases, the J end lost 4 bases, and 9 bases lay between the germline ends. The CDR3 loop reads CASSRELNQPQHF. The CDR3 DNA follows: TGCGCCAGCAGCCGGGAACTGAATCAGCCCCAGCATTTT.

The chain is built from TRBV6-5 and TRBJ2-5; tentatively, D is TRBD2 (5 bases). The CDR3 spans 15 residues. Between the trimmed V and J ends, which lost 0 bases and 1 base, there was a span of 9 bases. The germline CDR1 and CDR2 sequences are MNHEY and SVGAGI. The CDR3: CASSYSGAVQETQYF. CDR3 DNA sequence: TGTGCCAGCAGTTACTCTGGAGCGGTCCAAGAGACCCAGTACTTC.

This sequence joins TRBV5-1 and TRBJ2-1; no definite D call. CDR3 length: 16 residues. The V end was cut by 3 bases, the J end by 0 bases, with 13 bases between. In germline, CDR1 is SGHRS, CDR2 YFSETQ. The CDR3 loop is CASSSGSFSSYNEQFF. CDR3 nucleotide sequence: TGCGCCAGCAGCTCCGGGTCATTCAGCTCCTACAATGAGCAGTTCTTC.

This clone was observed once. The J gene is TRBJ1-1, the V gene TRBV6-5; 9 nucleotides line up with TRBD1. This CDR3 has 15 residues. Germline V gene sequence: CDR1 MNHEY, CDR2 SVGAGI. J was trimmed by 3 bases and V by 0 bases; bases with no gene match: 2. CDR3 protein: CASSYSTGGYTEAFF. CDR3 bases: TGTGCCAGCAGTTACTCGACAGGGGGTTACACTGAAGCTTTCTTT.

As to this clone: Other DNA sequences in the sample encode the same CDR3. The chain uses TRBV20-1 and TRBJ2-3; D unclear. Germline V lookup: CDR1 DFQATT, CDR2 SNEGSKA (reference sequence). V was clipped by 3 bases and J by 6 bases, with 7 bases between them. The CDR3 is 11 amino acids. Here the CDR3 reads CSASLSDTQYF. The DNA of the CDR3 is TGCAGTGCTAGTCTATCCGATACGCAGTATTTT.

Only one count was recorded for this clone. The chain couples TRBV10-1 to TRBJ2-3, with 7 positions matching TRBD2. The V gene end was trimmed by 3 bases and the J gene end by 3 bases; junction bases not matched to a gene: 9. CDR1 is WNHNN, CDR2 SYGVQD, per germline (reference sequence). This CDR3 contains 16 residues. The CDR3: CASSEWSGEGTDTQYF. In DNA, the CDR3 is TGCGCCAGCAGTGAATGGAGTGGGGAGGGAACAGATACGCAGTATTTT.

This clone was seen a handful of times. The chain uses TRBV28 and TRBJ2-3, with D tentatively TRBD1 (7 bases). CDR1 and CDR2 from the germline V gene are MDHEN and SYDVKM. The CDR3 consists of 13 residues. Deletions cut 2 bases from V and 5 bases from J, with 8 bases between. DNA of the CDR3: TGTGCCAGCAGTTTACAGGGGGGAGATACGCAGTATTTT. It specifies CASSLQGGDTQYF.